These 22 T cell receptor beta chains originate from one sample sequenced in a study of T cell responses to AZD1222 COVID-19 vaccine. Clones were sequenced by immunoSEQ multiplex PCR, and TCRdb holds only the in-frame ones, with some missing. This table has 140,000 to 150,000 clones, over 85% appearing once. The specimen was peripheral blood, collected on day 0 of AZD1222 vaccination. The receptors come from an adult in good health.

The chain combines TRBV9 with TRBJ1-2, with a tentative D call TRBD1 (6 bases). The V and J ends lost 8 bases and 4 bases respectively, with 12 bases between them. CDR1 and CDR2 from the germline V gene are SGDLS and YYNGEE. This CDR3 has 12 residues. The CDR3, as DNA: TGTGCCAGTGAGGGGGGTCCCTATGGCTACACCTTC. Its protein product is CASEGGPYGYTF.

This chain uses TRBV4-1 with TRBJ2-7; D may match TRBD1 or TRBD2 (5 bases each). CDR1 is MGHRA and CDR2 is YSYEKL in the germline V gene. This CDR3 contains 15 residues. Trimming shortened V by 4 bases and J by 2 bases, and 15 bases separated the two germline ends. Here the CDR3 reads CASSPRERGPYEQYF. The CDR3 nucleotides are TGCGCCAGCAGCCCAAGGGAAAGGGGACCCTACGAGCAGTACTTC.

The chain recombines TRBV21-1 with TRBJ1-6; the DNA was not compared with TRBD1, the D call given in the table. TRBV21-1 is deemed a pseudogene. The CDR3 has 17 amino acids. The CDR3 reads CASSNSRGSSYNSPLHF. The DNA for the CDR3 is TGTGCCAGCAGCAACAGCAGGGGGAGCTCCTATAATTCACCCCTCCACTTT.

V gene TRBV6-1 combines with J gene TRBJ1-1; 7 nucleotides match TRBD1. The CDR3 is 16 residues long. Germline-derived CDR1 and CDR2 are MNHNS and SASEGT. Germline trimming cut 3 bases from V and 2 bases from J; bases unmatched to any gene: 9. The DNA for the CDR3 is TGTGCCAGCAGTGAGCTTACCGGGACAGATAACACTGAAGCTTTCTTT. Its protein product is CASSELTGTDNTEAFF.

This rearrangement joins TRBV19 to TRBJ1-3; possible D gene TRBD1, 6 bases. V was shortened by 4 bases and J by 0 bases, with 13 bases between the two germline ends. From germline, CDR1 is LNHDA and CDR2 SQIVND (reference sequence). The CDR3 length is 16 residues. Here the CDR3 DNA reads TGTGCCAGTAGTAGACAGGTGTCCCACTCTGGAAACACCATATATTTT. This codes for CASSRQVSHSGNTIYF.

This clone was recorded only once. The rearrangement joins TRBV5-1 to TRBJ2-5; D is undetermined. Germline loops: CDR1 SGHRS, CDR2 YFSETQ. Trimming stripped 0 bases from V and 1 base from J, with 4 bases between. This CDR3 comprises 13 residues. The CDR3 spells CASSLVTQETQYF. The CDR3 bases are TGCGCCAGCAGCTTGGTCACCCAAGAGACCCAGTACTTC.

This clone was seen a handful of times. The chain combines TRBV15 with TRBJ1-6; D is possibly TRBD1 (5 bases). Trimming shortened V by 1 base and J by 7 bases, and 11 bases separated the two germline ends. Germline CDR1 reads LNHNV; CDR2 reads YYDKDF (reference sequence). The CDR3 contains 15 residues. CDR3 DNA: TGTGCCACCAGCAGAGGTGGGGGGGGAAATTCACCCCTCCACTTT. The encoded protein is CATSRGGGGNSPLHF.

The genes are TRBV7-8 and TRBJ1-5, with 10 nucleotides matching TRBD1. The V gene's germline CDR1 is SGHVS and CDR2 FQNEAQ. The ends lost 5 bases at V and 7 bases at J; junction bases unmatched: 17. This CDR3 has 18 residues. CDR3 protein: CASSPRARGQGVRQPQHF. The DNA of the CDR3 is TGTGCCAGCAGCCCCAGAGCCCGAGGACAGGGGGTCAGGCAGCCCCAGCATTTT.

The CDR3 sequence: CASSINAGRGNIQYF. The DNA of the CDR3 is TGTGCCAGTAGTATAAACGCTGGAAGGGGAAACATTCAGTACTTC. The chain is built from TRBV19 and TRBJ2-4; D may be TRBD1 (5 bases). Germline-derived CDR1 and CDR2 are LNHDA and SQIVND (reference sequence). With 2 bases removed from V and 6 bases from J, the gap between germline ends came to 14 bases. The CDR3 runs 15 residues.

J is TRBJ1-5 and V is TRBV6-4; D uncertain. The CDR3 has 15 amino acids. Germline lookup yields CDR1 MRHNA and CDR2 SNTAGT. Deletions cut 8 bases from V and 0 bases from J, with 14 bases between. Here the CDR3 DNA reads TGTGCCAGCCCTTTGGGGTTTTATAGCAATCAGCCCCAGCATTTT. Translating it yields CASPLGFYSNQPQHF.

This sequence joins TRBV6-5 and TRBJ1-6, with D uncertain. The CDR3 runs 15 residues. Trimming stripped 6 bases from V and 2 bases from J, with 11 bases between. Germline-derived CDR1 and CDR2 are MNHEY and SVGAGI. CDR3 nucleotides: TGTGCCAGCAGCCCGTTAGGCCCCTATAATTCACCCCTCCACTTT. As protein: CASSPLGPYNSPLHF.

The chain links TRBV19 to TRBJ1-1; D is unclear. Germline CDR1 is LNHDA and CDR2 is SQIVND (reference sequence). Trimming stripped 3 bases from V and 1 base from J, with 15 bases between. The CDR3 length is 16 residues. This CDR3 reads CASSMRAGSGNTEAFF. The CDR3 DNA sequence: TGTGCCAGTAGTATGCGTGCTGGGTCTGGGAACACTGAAGCTTTCTTT. The whole variable domain, remainder taken from reference TRBV19 and TRBJ1-1, is DGGITQSPKYLFRKEGQNVTLSCEQNLNHDAMYWYRQDPGQGLRLIYYSQIVNDFQKGDIAEGYSVSREKKESFPLTVTSAQKNPTAFYLCASSMRAGSGNTEAFFGQGTRLTVV.

This sequence joins TRBV28 and TRBJ2-5; D possibly corresponds to TRBD2 (5 bases). The CDR3 sequence is 14 residues long. The V gene lost 8 bases and the J gene lost 2 bases, with 15 bases spanning the gap. CDR1 MDHEN and CDR2 SYDVKM come from the germline V gene. CDR3 amino acids: CASRTPRGQETQYF. DNA of the CDR3: TGTGCCAGCCGAACCCCCCGGGGACAAGAGACCCAGTACTTC.

This clone was recorded once. The CDR3 reads CASSLKREGGDTQYF. The CDR3 DNA sequence: TGTGCCAGCAGCTTGAAGCGGGAGGGAGGAGATACGCAGTATTTT. This sequence joins TRBV5-4 and TRBJ2-3; 10 nucleotides agree with TRBD2. The CDR3 runs to 15 residues. V lost 1 base and J lost 5; bases outside the gene matches: 4. Per the germline V gene, CDR1 is SGHNT and CDR2 is YYREEE (reference sequence).

The genes are TRBV27 and TRBJ1-5; no reliable D call. The CDR3 sequence is 14 residues long. Germline lookup yields CDR1 MNHEY and CDR2 SMNVEV (reference sequence). The germline V and J ends were trimmed by 5 bases and 3 bases, with 11 bases remaining between them. The CDR3 DNA follows: TGTGCCAGCAGTACCCGACGTTCCAATCAGCCCCAGCATTTT. It codes for CASSTRRSNQPQHF.

V gene TRBV5-1 combines with J gene TRBJ1-1; 9 nucleotides line up with TRBD1. This CDR3 is built from 16 residues. Per the germline V gene, CDR1 is SGHRS and CDR2 is YFSETQ. V trimming: 5 bases; J trimming: 3 bases; junction bases outside the gene matches: 11. CDR3 amino acids: CASSPQGAFVDTEAFF. Written as DNA, the CDR3 is TGCGCCAGCAGTCCACAGGGGGCTTTCGTAGACACTGAAGCTTTCTTT.

The genes are TRBV19 and TRBJ1-2, with D tentatively TRBD1 (6 bases). The CDR3 spans 15 residues. Germline V gene lookup returns CDR1 LNHDA and CDR2 SQIVND (reference sequence). Trimming removed 2 bases from V and 3 bases from J, with 13 bases in between. CDR3 region: CASSIHSGEDYGYTF. The CDR3 DNA reads as TGTGCCAGTAGTATACATTCAGGGGAGGACTATGGCTACACCTTC.

This clone is a singleton in its sample. The chain combines TRBV5-5 with TRBJ1-5; no reliable D call. There are 16 residues in the CDR3. With 0 bases removed from V and 2 bases from J, the gap between germline ends came to 12 bases. Germline CDR1 and CDR2: SGHKS and YYEKEE (reference sequence). The CDR3 DNA reads TGTGCCAGCAGCTTGGCCGTAGGAGTAGGCAATCAGCCCCAGCATTTT. Its translation: CASSLAVGVGNQPQHF.

This clone was observed a few times. The chain links TRBV2 to TRBJ1-5, with a possible D match to TRBD1 (5 bases). V was trimmed by 3 bases and J by 6 bases, leaving 21 bases between them. Germline loops: CDR1 SNHLY, CDR2 FYNNEI. This CDR3 has 17 amino acids. This CDR3 is CASSEGIGAGWSQPQHF. The CDR3 nucleotides read TGTGCCAGCAGTGAGGGGATTGGGGCCGGATGGAGTCAGCCCCAGCATTTT.

The chain carries TRBV6-5 and TRBJ2-5; 9 positions match TRBD1. The J segment lost 6 bases and the V segment lost 8 bases, leaving 10 bases of the junction unmatched. The CDR3 loop spans 14 amino acids. The germline CDR1 and CDR2 sequences are MNHEY and SVGAGI. The CDR3 reads CASYPQGAGKTQYF. In DNA, the CDR3 is TGTGCCAGCTACCCACAGGGGGCCGGGAAGACCCAGTACTTC.

The chain combines TRBV5-1 with TRBJ1-2; TRBD1 matches 7 bases. The CDR3 runs to 15 residues. The ends lost 2 bases at V and 2 bases at J; junction bases unmatched: 6. Looked up from germline, CDR1 is SGHRS and CDR2 is YFSETQ. CDR3 coding DNA: TGCGCCAGCAGCTTCAACCAAGGGGGCAACTATGGCTACACCTTC. Protein sequence: CASSFNQGGNYGYTF.

The rearrangement uses TRBV27 and TRBJ1-2; no clear D. Trimming pared 6 bases from V and 3 bases from J, leaving 17 bases between. The CDR3 totals 15 residues. Looked up from germline, CDR1 is MNHEY and CDR2 is SMNVEV (reference sequence). The CDR3 is CASSQIGWSDYGYTF. For the CDR3, the DNA is TGTGCCAGCAGCCAAATCGGGTGGAGTGACTATGGCTACACCTTC.